This TCR beta chain was sequenced during a study of T cell responses to AZD1222 COVID-19 vaccine. The study's findings and limits: Donor demographics were predominantly white British with a female majority; clonal diversity may be underestimated.

The table came from immunoSEQ multiplex PCR; TCRdb's copy has only in-frame clones and leaves some out. The sample includes 150,000 to 200,000 clones, 90% to 95% of them seen just once. As to this clone: Its antigen remains unidentified.

The specimen was peripheral blood, collected on day 0 of AZD1222 vaccination. This clonotype was obtained from an adult in good health.

CDR3 region: CASRTGVYGYTF. CDR3 nucleotides: TGCGCCAGCAGGACGGGGGTATATGGCTACACCTTC. The chain joins TRBV5-1 to TRBJ1-2; possibly TRBD1 for D (5 bases). Germline CDR1 reads SGHRS; CDR2 reads YFSETQ. The CDR3 sequence is 12 residues long. Between the trimmed V and J ends, which lost 5 bases and 5 bases, there was a span of 10 bases.